The next 16 T cell receptor beta chains were all read from a single sample in a study of CD8+CD57+ T cells in acquired aplastic anemia. It was genomic DNA that served as the template for profiling TCR beta VDJ and CDR3. TCRdb re-called the reads with MiXCR, one entry per CDR3 protein. Of hundreds of thousands of distinct CDR3 sequences listed, 55% to 75% were seen once; the top ten hold 4%. Specimen: sorted CD4+, CD8+, or CD8+CD57+ T cells (not recorded which) from PBMCs. All receptors come from a human donor in good health, serving as a control.

Comments on this clonotype: With a much larger clone just one base away, this may be a read error. The gene calls are TRBV6-5 and TRBJ1-4; no clear D. From germline, CDR1 is MNHEY and CDR2 SVGAGI. CDR3 length equals 15 residues. The chain's CDR3 is CASSYSHGRNEELFF. Written as DNA, the CDR3 is TGTGCCAGCAGTTACTCGCACGGGAGAAATGAAGAACTGTTTTTT.

A word on this clonotype: The junction differs from germline at one of its ends, possibly a read error. V and J are TRBV15 and TRBJ1-5; D gene ambiguous. The CDR3 loop spans 14 amino acids. The germline CDR1 and CDR2 sequences are LNHNV and YYDKDF (reference sequence). CDR3 residues: CASSRGQEAQPQHF. CDR3 bases: TGTGCCAGCAGCAGAGGCCAGGAGGCTCAGCCCCAGCATTTT.

The chain is built from TRBV24-1 and TRBJ2-1, with 14 bases fitting TRBD2. The V and J ends lost 6 bases and 2 bases, in that order; junction bases with no gene match: 8. The CDR3 totals 18 residues. The V gene's germline CDR1 is KGHDR and CDR2 SFDVKD. Here the CDR3 reads CATSYSGLAGDAYNEQFF. CDR3 in DNA: TGTGCCACCAGTTACTCGGGACTAGCGGGGGACGCCTACAATGAGCAGTTCTTC.

To note about this clonotype: One junction end disagrees with the germline gene, perhaps due to a read error. DNA of the CDR3: TGCAGCCCGTCACCCCGGGACGGGATATCCTACGAGCAGTACTTC. The encoded protein is CSPSPRDGISYEQYF. The rearrangement joins TRBV24-1 to TRBJ2-4; D may correspond to TRBD1 or TRBD2 (5 bases each). The end of the DNA aligns better with TRBJ2-7, so the J call may be wrong. Germline CDR1 KGHDR, CDR2 SFDVKD. The CDR3 spans 15 residues.

J is TRBJ1-2 and V is TRBV5-1, with D unresolved. The CDR3 loop spans 15 amino acids. V was shortened by 4 bases and J by 1 base, with 14 bases between the two germline ends. CDR1 and CDR2 (germline): SGHRS, YFSETQ. CDR3 sequence: CASSVVRSHNYGYTF. Here the CDR3 DNA reads TGCGCCAGCAGCGTGGTCCGGTCACATAACTATGGCTACACCTTC.

This sequence joins TRBV29-1 and TRBJ2-7; a weak D match, TRBD2 (5 bases). This CDR3 comprises 12 residues. V was cut by 6 bases and J by 6 bases, with 15 bases left in between. The germline V gene has CDR1 SQVTM and CDR2 ANQGSEA. This chain's CDR3 is CSVVKSGLEQYF. In nucleotides, the CDR3 is TGCAGCGTCGTAAAAAGCGGACTCGAGCAGTACTTC.

Points on this clonotype: One junction end does not reproduce the germline sequence, and a read error may be involved. V gene TRBV7-6 combines with J gene TRBJ1-6; maybe TRBD1 (5 bases). The CDR3 is 14 amino acids. The germline V gene has CDR1 SGHVS and CDR2 FNYEAQ. The CDR3 loop is CASSVGLAGEETQF. The DNA of the CDR3 is TGTGCCAGCAGCGTAGGGCTAGCGGGGGAAGAGACCCAGTTT.

The chain carries TRBV7-2 and TRBJ1-3; unclear D gene. CDR3 size: 16 residues. CDR1 is SGHTA and CDR2 is FQGNSA in the germline V gene. The V gene lost 2 bases and the J gene lost 5 bases, with 16 bases spanning the gap. The CDR3: CASSLTSVNARNTIYF. CDR3 nucleotides: TGTGCCAGCAGCTTAACGTCAGTGAATGCTAGAAACACCATATATTTT.

The chain employs TRBV7-9 and TRBJ2-5; D is perhaps TRBD2 (6 bases). The CDR3 length is 16 residues. The germline V gene encodes CDR1 SEHNR and CDR2 FQNEAQ (reference sequence). Deletions cut 5 bases from V and 1 base from J, with 17 bases between. CDR3 protein: CASSPRAGSTQETQYF. CDR3 nucleotide sequence: TGTGCCAGCAGCCCTCGCGCGGGGTCCACCCAAGAGACCCAGTACTTC.

With regard to this clonotype: Germline and junction disagree at one end, which may indicate a read error. This sequence joins TRBV20-1 and TRBJ1-3; D is unclear. Per germline, CDR1 DFQATT and CDR2 SNEGSKA (reference sequence). The CDR3 length is 12 residues. In DNA, the CDR3 is TGCAGTGCTAGAGACTGGAGGGATACGCCTTTCTTT. This translates into CSARDWRDTPFF.

V usage is TRBV12-3 or TRBV12-4 and J usage is TRBJ2-1; D unresolved. The V end lost 5 bases, the J end lost 6 bases, and 11 bases lay between the germline ends. The CDR3 runs 13 residues. CDR3: CASSPGGPNEQFF. CDR3 in DNA: TGTGCCAGCAGTCCGGGTGGTCCCAATGAGCAGTTCTTC.

This clonotype was observed many times. This chain uses TRBV5-8 with TRBJ2-7, with TRBD1 identical over 9 bases. Looked up from germline, CDR1 is SGHTS and CDR2 is YDEGEE. The CDR3 totals 15 residues. The V segment lost 1 base and the J segment 3 bases; nucleotides outside the gene matches: 5. The CDR3 region has the DNA TGTGCCAGCAGCTTGTCGGACAGGGGACTCTACGAGCAGTACTTC. Translated, it gives CASSLSDRGLYEQYF.

This clonotype was observed many times. This chain joins TRBV9 and TRBJ1-3; D gene ambiguous. Per germline, CDR1 SGDLS and CDR2 YYNGEE. The CDR3 totals 15 residues. V was clipped by 4 bases and J by 0 bases, with 11 bases between them. Written as DNA, the CDR3 is TGTGCCAGCAGCCCGCAGGTGGGCTCTGGAAACACCATATATTTT. This gives the protein CASSPQVGSGNTIYF.

The chain recombines TRBV1 with TRBJ1-2. TRBV1 represents a pseudogene. The CDR3 sequence is 14 residues long. CDR3 DNA sequence: TGCCGGCTTGCTTCAGTTCCGCTTAACTATGGCTACACCTTC. Translation: CRLASVPLNYGYTF.

This clonotype was seen ten or more times. The chain recombines TRBV25-1 with TRBJ2-5, with 11 bases lining up with TRBD1. CDR1 is MGHDK and CDR2 is SYGVNS in the germline V gene. V was pared by 10 bases and J by 4 bases, with 8 bases of the junction left unmatched. CDR3 size: 14 residues. The CDR3 here is CATLDRGRGETQYF. The CDR3 DNA is TGTGCCACCCTGGACAGGGGGCGAGGAGAGACCCAGTACTTC.

V and J are TRBV20-1 and TRBJ2-1; D possibly corresponds to TRBD2 (5 bases). Germline V CDR1 and CDR2: DFQATT, SNEGSKA (reference sequence). Trimming removed 3 bases at V and 8 bases at J, with 17 bases between. This CDR3 region has 14 residues. The CDR3 region has the DNA TGCAGTGCTAGCCACGGGAACAATTCACATGAGCAGTTCTTC. This translates into CSASHGNNSHEQFF.